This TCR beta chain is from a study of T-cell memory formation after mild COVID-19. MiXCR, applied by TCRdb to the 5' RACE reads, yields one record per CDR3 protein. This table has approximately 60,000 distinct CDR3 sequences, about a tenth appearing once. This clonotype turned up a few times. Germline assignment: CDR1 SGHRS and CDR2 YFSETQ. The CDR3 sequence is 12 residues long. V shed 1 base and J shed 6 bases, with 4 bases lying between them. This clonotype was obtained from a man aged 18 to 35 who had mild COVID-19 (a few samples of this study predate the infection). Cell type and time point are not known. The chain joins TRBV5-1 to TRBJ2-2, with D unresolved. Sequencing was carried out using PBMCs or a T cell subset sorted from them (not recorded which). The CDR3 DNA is TGCGCCAGCAGCTTGCTACCCGGGGAGCTGTTTTTT. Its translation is CASSLLPGELFF.